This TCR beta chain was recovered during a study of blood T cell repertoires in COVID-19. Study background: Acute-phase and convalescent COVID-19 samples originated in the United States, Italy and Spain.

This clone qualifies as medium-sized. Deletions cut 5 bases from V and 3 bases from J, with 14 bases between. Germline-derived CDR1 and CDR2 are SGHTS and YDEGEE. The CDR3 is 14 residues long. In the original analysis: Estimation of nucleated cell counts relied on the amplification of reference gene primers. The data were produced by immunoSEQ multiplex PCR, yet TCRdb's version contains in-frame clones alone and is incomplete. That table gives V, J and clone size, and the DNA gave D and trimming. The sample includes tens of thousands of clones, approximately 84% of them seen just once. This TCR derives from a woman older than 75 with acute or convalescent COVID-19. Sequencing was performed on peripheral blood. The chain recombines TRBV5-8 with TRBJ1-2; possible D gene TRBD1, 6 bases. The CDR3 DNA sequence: TGTGCCAGCAGGAACAGGGAGGGGGACTATGGCTACACCTTC. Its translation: CASRNREGDYGYTF.